These 20 T cell receptor beta chains were sequenced from one sample in a study of blood T cell repertoires in COVID-19. The table came from immunoSEQ multiplex PCR; TCRdb's copy has only in-frame clones and leaves some out. The sample lists roughly 250,000 clones, approximately 90% seen once, with approximately 0.84% in the top ten. Sequencing input: peripheral blood. The source is a man aged 25-45 years with acute or convalescent COVID-19.

V gene TRBV28 combines with J gene TRBJ2-5; tentatively, D is TRBD1 (5 bases). The CDR3 is made up of 15 amino acids. Germline V gene data show CDR1 as MDHEN and CDR2 as SYDVKM. Between the trimmed V and J ends, which lost 7 bases and 3 bases, there was a span of 18 bases. This CDR3 is CASNPGKYREETQYF. The CDR3 DNA sequence: TGTGCCAGCAACCCAGGGAAATACCGAGAAGAGACCCAGTACTTC.

The V gene is TRBV7-2, the J gene TRBJ2-7; D gene ambiguous. This CDR3 has 12 amino acids. Trimming pared 5 bases from V and 5 bases from J, leaving 10 bases between. Looked up from germline, CDR1 is SGHTA and CDR2 is FQGNSA. The chain's CDR3 is CASSRRGHEQYF. DNA for the CDR3: TGTGCCAGCAGCCGGAGAGGCCACGAGCAGTACTTC.

This chain links TRBV27 with TRBJ2-7; D uncertain. Trimming took off 4 bases at V and 0 bases at J, with 19 bases between the two ends. The CDR3 contains 17 residues. Germline V gene sequence: CDR1 MNHEY, CDR2 SMNVEV (reference sequence). CDR3 region: CASSSPLKTAGSYEQYF. The DNA of the CDR3 is TGTGCCAGCAGTTCGCCCTTGAAAACCGCAGGCTCCTACGAGCAGTACTTC.

This chain connects TRBV28 to TRBJ1-3; no clear D. The CDR3 contains 15 residues. Deletions cut 2 bases from V and 0 bases from J, with 8 bases between. Germline V gives CDR1 MDHEN, CDR2 SYDVKM. Written as DNA, the CDR3 is TGTGCCAGCAGTTTAGAGGGAAGCTCTGGAAACACCATATATTTT. It specifies CASSLEGSSGNTIYF.

The chain has TRBV7-9 and TRBJ1-2; 8 bases are a match to TRBD1. V trimming: 1 base; J trimming: 7 bases; junction bases outside the gene matches: 8. CDR3 size: 15 residues. CDR1 is SEHNR, CDR2 FQNEAQ, per germline (reference sequence). CDR3 bases: TGTGCCAGCAGCTTAGATCGCGACAGGGGAGGTGGCTACACCTTC. It specifies CASSLDRDRGGGYTF.

The J gene is TRBJ1-6, the V gene TRBV5-4; TRBD1 agrees at 7 bases. The CDR3 is made up of 15 amino acids. V trimming: 4 bases; J trimming: 5 bases; junction bases outside the gene matches: 6. CDR1 and CDR2 from the germline V gene are SGHNT and YYREEE (reference sequence). The CDR3 spells CASSTGQVHNSPLHF. In nucleotides, the CDR3 is TGTGCCAGCAGCACCGGACAGGTCCATAATTCACCCCTCCACTTT.

V gene TRBV11-2 combines with J gene TRBJ2-3, with 7 bases that match TRBD2. This CDR3 spans 13 amino acids. With V trimmed by 5 bases and J by 3 bases, 2 bases remained unmatched. CDR1 is SGHAT, CDR2 FQNNGV, per germline. The CDR3 protein is CASSAGVTDTQYF. As DNA, the CDR3 is TGTGCCAGCAGCGCGGGAGTAACAGATACGCAGTATTTT.

This chain uses TRBV11-2 with TRBJ2-1, with D possibly being TRBD1 (7 bases). This CDR3 is 16 amino acids long. Looked up from germline, CDR1 is SGHAT and CDR2 is FQNNGV. Trimming took off 3 bases at V and 2 bases at J, with 14 bases between the two ends. The CDR3 sequence is CASSFFRGETYNEQFF. In DNA, the CDR3 is TGTGCCAGCAGCTTTTTCAGGGGGGAAACCTACAATGAGCAGTTCTTC.

V usage is TRBV10-3 and J usage is TRBJ1-1; tentatively, D is TRBD1 (6 bases). The germline V gene has CDR1 ENHRY and CDR2 SYGVKD. V lost 10 bases and J 1 base, leaving 13 bases between the germline ends. The CDR3 is 13 residues long. This chain's CDR3 is CATKPTGNTEAFF. CDR3 nucleotide sequence: TGTGCCACCAAACCGACAGGGAACACTGAAGCTTTCTTT.

The chain links TRBV28 to TRBJ2-7; TRBD1 agrees at 8 bases. V gave up 10 bases and J gave up 4 bases; unmatched junction bases: 12. The germline CDR1 and CDR2 sequences are MDHEN and SYDVKM. The CDR3 runs 14 residues. In nucleotides, the CDR3 is TGTGCCACCCAATCCTACGGGACAGGTTACGAGCAGTACTTC. This gives the protein CATQSYGTGYEQYF.

The rearrangement joins TRBV11-2 to TRBJ1-2; D might be TRBD1 (6 bases). CDR1 is SGHAT and CDR2 is FQNNGV in the germline V gene. CDR3 length equals 17 residues. The V end was cut by 4 bases, the J end by 8 bases, with 26 bases between. CDR3 nucleotide sequence: TGTGCCAGCAGCTCAAGGCCGGGACACCCTGAAGCGAGGGGCTACACCTTC. Encoded protein: CASSSRPGHPEARGYTF.

The gene calls are TRBV5-1 and TRBJ1-4; D is perhaps TRBD1 (6 bases). The CDR3 has 15 amino acids. V lost 2 bases and J lost 7, with 15 bases in between. The germline V gene has CDR1 SGHRS and CDR2 YFSETQ. This CDR3 reads CASSLDGSRGEKLFF. Written as DNA, the CDR3 is TGCGCCAGCAGCTTAGACGGTAGCAGGGGTGAAAAACTGTTTTTT.

The rearrangement uses TRBV10-1 and TRBJ2-3; D may be TRBD2 (6 bases). With 3 bases removed from V and 3 bases from J, the gap between germline ends came to 19 bases. In germline, CDR1 is WNHNN, CDR2 SYGVQD (reference sequence). The CDR3 has 17 residues. CDR3 nucleotide sequence: TGCGCCAGCAGTGATGGCGGGGATACCCTAAATACAGATACGCAGTATTTT. This gives the protein CASSDGGDTLNTDTQYF.

The table lists this clone with a few counts. V and J are TRBV6-1 and TRBJ2-7; TRBD1 matches 8 bases. J gave up 2 bases and V 3 bases, and 3 bases lay outside the gene matches. The germline V gene encodes CDR1 MNHNS and CDR2 SASEGT. This CDR3 region has 14 residues. CDR3 bases: TGTGCCAGCAGTGAGGGACAGGAGGCCTACGAGCAGTACTTC. Encoded protein: CASSEGQEAYEQYF.

The V gene is TRBV11-3, the J gene TRBJ2-1; 16 positions match TRBD2. The CDR3 extends over 17 amino acids. The germline V gene has CDR1 SGHNT and CDR2 YENEEA. V dropped 3 bases and J dropped 9; count of bases not matched to a gene: 8. CDR3 sequence: CASSLGLAGGLLSEQFF. The DNA of the CDR3 is TGTGCCAGCAGCTTGGGACTAGCGGGAGGGCTATTGAGTGAGCAGTTCTTC.

V and J are TRBV5-1 and TRBJ2-3; TRBD1 matches at 7 bases. Germline assignment: CDR1 SGHRS and CDR2 YFSETQ. V shed 7 bases and J 6 bases; nucleotides not matched to a gene: 11. This CDR3 comprises 14 residues. CDR3 residues: CASSEGGFGDTQYF. Here the CDR3 DNA reads TGCGCCAGCTCCGAAGGGGGCTTCGGGGATACGCAGTATTTT.

The V and J genes are TRBV5-5 and TRBJ1-5; 7 bases fit TRBD1. Per germline, CDR1 SGHKS and CDR2 YYEKEE (reference sequence). The V and J ends lost 3 bases and 4 bases, in that order; junction bases with no gene match: 4. This CDR3 spans 14 amino acids. The CDR3 sequence is CASSSETGNQPQHF. The CDR3 DNA sequence: TGTGCCAGCAGCTCGGAGACAGGGAATCAGCCCCAGCATTTT.

V usage is TRBV28 and J usage is TRBJ1-5; D is possibly TRBD1 (5 bases). Germline CDR1 is MDHEN and CDR2 is SYDVKM. V was trimmed by 2 bases and J by 2 bases, leaving 10 bases between them. The CDR3 has 15 amino acids. CDR3 coding DNA: TGTGCCAGCAGTTTACGGGGGTTGGGCAATCAGCCCCAGCATTTT. Its translation is CASSLRGLGNQPQHF.

This clone was detected a few times. The rearrangement joins TRBV5-4 to TRBJ2-1; possibly TRBD1 for D (6 bases). The germline V gene encodes CDR1 SGHNT and CDR2 YYREEE (reference sequence). Trimming removed 1 base at V and 9 bases at J, with 11 bases between. This CDR3 has 13 residues. CDR3 sequence reads: CASSLTGKSEQFF. CDR3 DNA sequence: TGTGCCAGCAGCTTGACAGGGAAGAGTGAGCAGTTCTTC.

Here the CDR3 DNA reads TGTGCCAGCTCACCCCCCGGGACAGGGGTTTTCTATGGCTACACCTTC. Its protein is CASSPPGTGVFYGYTF. The V gene is TRBV18, the J gene TRBJ1-2; 10 positions match TRBD1. Germline CDR1 is KGHSH and CDR2 is LQKENI. After removal of 3 bases from V and 4 bases from J, the junction contained 8 bases not matched to a gene. The CDR3 extends over 16 amino acids.